This T cell receptor beta chain was identified during a study of CD8+CD57+ T cells in acquired aplastic anemia. Study outcomes and limitations: Around 27 CD8+ CDR3 sequences occurred in both the patients and the controls.

Sequencing was done on patients that had shown CD8+CD57+ cell expansion by flow cytometry. The template for TCR beta VDJ and CDR3 sequence profiling was genomic DNA. One entry per CDR3 protein results from TCRdb running MiXCR on the reads. The data show some 200,000 distinct CDR3 sequences, with less than 60% seen just once and about 9.5% held by the top ten. The V and J ends lost 2 bases and 7 bases respectively, with 15 bases between them. This CDR3 has 14 amino acids. CDR1 is MNHNS, CDR2 SASEGT, per germline. This clonotype was seen ten or more times. What it binds is unknown. This sequence was found in a human donor with aplastic anemia. The V gene is TRBV6-1, the J gene TRBJ2-7, with D hard to call. Sequenced: sorted CD4+, CD8+, or CD8+CD57+ T cells (not recorded which) from PBMCs. The CDR3 sequence: CASSESQSEREQYF. CDR3 bases: TGTGCCAGCAGTGAAAGCCAGTCCGAGCGAGAGCAGTACTTC.